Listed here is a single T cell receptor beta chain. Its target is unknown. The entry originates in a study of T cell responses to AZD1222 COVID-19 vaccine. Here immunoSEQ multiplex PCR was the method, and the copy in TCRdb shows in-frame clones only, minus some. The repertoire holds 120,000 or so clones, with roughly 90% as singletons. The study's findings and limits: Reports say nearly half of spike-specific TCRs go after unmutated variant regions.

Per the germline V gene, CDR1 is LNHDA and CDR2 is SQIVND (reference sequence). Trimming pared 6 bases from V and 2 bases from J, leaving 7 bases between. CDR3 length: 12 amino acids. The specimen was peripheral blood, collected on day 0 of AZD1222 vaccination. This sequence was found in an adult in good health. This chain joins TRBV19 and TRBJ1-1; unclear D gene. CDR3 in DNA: TGTGCCAGTAGGCGAGGCAACACTGAAGCTTTCTTT. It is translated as CASRRGNTEAFF.